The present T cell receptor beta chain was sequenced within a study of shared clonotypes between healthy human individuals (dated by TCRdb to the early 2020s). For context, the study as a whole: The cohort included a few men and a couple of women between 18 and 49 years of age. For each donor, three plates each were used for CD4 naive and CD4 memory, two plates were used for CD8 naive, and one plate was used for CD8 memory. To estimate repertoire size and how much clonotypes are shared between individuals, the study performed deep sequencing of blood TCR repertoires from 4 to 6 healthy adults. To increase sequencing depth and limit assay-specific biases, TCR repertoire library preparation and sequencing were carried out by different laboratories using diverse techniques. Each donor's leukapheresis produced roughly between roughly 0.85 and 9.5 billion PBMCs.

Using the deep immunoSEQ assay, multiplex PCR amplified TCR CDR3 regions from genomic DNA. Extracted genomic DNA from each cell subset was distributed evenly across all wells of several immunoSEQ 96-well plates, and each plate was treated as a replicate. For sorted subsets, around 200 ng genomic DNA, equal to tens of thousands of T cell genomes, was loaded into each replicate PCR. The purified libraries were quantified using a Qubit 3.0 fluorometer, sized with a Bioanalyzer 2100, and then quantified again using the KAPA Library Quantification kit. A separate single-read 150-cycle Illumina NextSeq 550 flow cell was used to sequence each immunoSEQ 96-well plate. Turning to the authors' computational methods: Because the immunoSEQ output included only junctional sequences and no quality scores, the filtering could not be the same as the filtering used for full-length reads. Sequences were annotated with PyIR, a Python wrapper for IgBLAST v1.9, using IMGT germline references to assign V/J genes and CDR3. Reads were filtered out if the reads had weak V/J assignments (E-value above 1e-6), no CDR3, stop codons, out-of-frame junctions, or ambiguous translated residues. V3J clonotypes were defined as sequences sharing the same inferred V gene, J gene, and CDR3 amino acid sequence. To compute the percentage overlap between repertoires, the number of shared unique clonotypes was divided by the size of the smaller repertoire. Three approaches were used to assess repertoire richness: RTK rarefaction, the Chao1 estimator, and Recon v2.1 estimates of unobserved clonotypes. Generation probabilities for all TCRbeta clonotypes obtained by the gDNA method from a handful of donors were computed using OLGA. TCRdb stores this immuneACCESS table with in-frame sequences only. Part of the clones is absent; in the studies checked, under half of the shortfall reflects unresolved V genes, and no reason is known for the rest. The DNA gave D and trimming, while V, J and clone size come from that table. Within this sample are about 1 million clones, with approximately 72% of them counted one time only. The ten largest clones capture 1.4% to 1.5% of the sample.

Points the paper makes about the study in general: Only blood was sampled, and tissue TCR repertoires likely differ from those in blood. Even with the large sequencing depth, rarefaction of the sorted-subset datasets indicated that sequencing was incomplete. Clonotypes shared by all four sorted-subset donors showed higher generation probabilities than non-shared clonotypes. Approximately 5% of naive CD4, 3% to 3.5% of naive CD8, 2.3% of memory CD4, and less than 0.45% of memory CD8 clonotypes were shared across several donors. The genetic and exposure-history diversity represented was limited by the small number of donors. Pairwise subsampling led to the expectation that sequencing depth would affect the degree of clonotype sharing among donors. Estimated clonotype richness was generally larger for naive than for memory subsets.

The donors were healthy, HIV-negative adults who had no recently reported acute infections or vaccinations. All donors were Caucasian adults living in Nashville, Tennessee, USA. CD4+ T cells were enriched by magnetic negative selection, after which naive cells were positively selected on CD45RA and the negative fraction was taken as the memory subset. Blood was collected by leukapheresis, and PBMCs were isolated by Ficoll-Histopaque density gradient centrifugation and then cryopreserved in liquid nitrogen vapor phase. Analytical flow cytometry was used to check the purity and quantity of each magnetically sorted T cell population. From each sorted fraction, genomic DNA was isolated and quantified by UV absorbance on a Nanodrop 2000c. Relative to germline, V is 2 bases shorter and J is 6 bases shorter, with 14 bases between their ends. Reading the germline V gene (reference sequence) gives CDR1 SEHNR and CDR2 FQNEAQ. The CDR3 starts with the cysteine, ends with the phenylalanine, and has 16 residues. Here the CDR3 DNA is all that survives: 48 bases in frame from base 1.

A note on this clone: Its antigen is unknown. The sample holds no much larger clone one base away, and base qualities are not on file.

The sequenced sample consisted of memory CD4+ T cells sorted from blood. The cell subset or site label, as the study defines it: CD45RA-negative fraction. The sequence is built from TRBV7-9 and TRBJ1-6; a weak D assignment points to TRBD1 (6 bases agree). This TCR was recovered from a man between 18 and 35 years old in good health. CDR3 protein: CASSLWAGQPNSPLHF. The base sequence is TGTGCCAGCAGCTTATGGGCTGGACAGCCTAATTCACCCCTCCACTTT. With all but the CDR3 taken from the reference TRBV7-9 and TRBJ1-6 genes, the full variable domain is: DTGVSQNPRHKITKRGQNVTFRCDPISEHNRLYWYRQTLGQGPEFLTYFQNEAQLEKSRLLSDRFSAERPKGSFSTLEIQRTEQGDSAMYLCASSLWAGQPNSPLHFGNGTRLTVT.